This passage covers 5 T cell receptor beta chains from one sample sequenced in a study of blood T cell repertoires in COVID-19. Method: immunoSEQ multiplex PCR; TCRdb's copy keeps in-frame clones and lacks some. This sample has roughly 91,000 clones, with about four fifths found just once. The specimen was peripheral blood. Receptors were obtained from a woman over 75 with acute or convalescent COVID-19.

This clone was recorded a few times. V gene TRBV3-1 (or the pseudogene TRBV3-2) combines with J gene TRBJ2-7; TRBD2 aligns across 13 bases. This CDR3 has 16 amino acids. CDR1 is LGHDT, CDR2 YNNKEL, per germline (reference sequence). Unmatched junction bases numbered 7, after V lost 3 bases and J lost 5 bases. CDR3 loop: CASSQTSGGLRHEQYF. The DNA of the CDR3 is TGTGCCAGCAGCCAGACTAGCGGGGGGCTACGCCACGAGCAGTACTTC.

This clone was seen more than once but under ten times. J is TRBJ1-5 and V is TRBV3-1 (or the pseudogene TRBV3-2); a weak D match, TRBD1 (5 bases). The CDR3 is 15 amino acids. Germline-derived CDR1 and CDR2 are LGHDT and YNNKEL (reference sequence). The V end lost 1 base, the J end lost 2 bases, and 9 bases lay between the germline ends. The CDR3 nucleotides read TGTGCCAGCAGCCAAGTCAGGGATGGCAATCAGCCCCAGCATTTT. It yields the protein CASSQVRDGNQPQHF.

The CDR3: CASSGTTSGRLNEQFF. The CDR3 bases are TGTGCCAGCAGTGGGACCACTAGCGGGAGGTTGAATGAGCAGTTCTTC. The chain couples TRBV28 to TRBJ2-1; 12 bases agree with TRBD2. This CDR3 contains 16 residues. Germline V gives CDR1 MDHEN, CDR2 SYDVKM. V was clipped by 5 bases and J by 7 bases; unmatched bases: 9.

The chain couples TRBV3-1 (or the pseudogene TRBV3-2) to TRBJ2-4; D is perhaps TRBD1 (5 bases). CDR1 is LGHDT, CDR2 YNNKEL, per germline (reference sequence). The CDR3 runs 15 residues. Trimming cost V 2 bases and J 0 bases, with 8 bases left between them. The CDR3 here is CASSQSGKAKNIQYF. The CDR3 region has the DNA TGTGCCAGCAGCCAATCAGGGAAAGCCAAAAACATTCAGTACTTC.

The chain carries TRBV7-9 and TRBJ1-1; D unclear. The CDR3 spans 12 residues. Per the germline V gene, CDR1 is SEHNR and CDR2 is FQNEAQ (reference sequence). V lost 1 base, J lost 11 bases, and 11 bases lay in between. CDR3 in amino acids: CASSLEASRAFF. CDR3 in DNA: TGTGCCAGCAGCTTAGAGGCTTCCAGGGCTTTCTTT.